This T cell receptor (beta chain) derives from a study of CD4 T cells in relation to SARS-CoV-2 and coronaviruses. Before the COVID-19 pandemic, during about 2010-2018, CD4+ T cells were taken from unexposed donors. CD4 enrichment then naive enrichment separated naive from memory CD4+ cells. V dropped 3 bases and J dropped 0 bases, with 14 bases sitting between them. The germline gives CDR1 WNHNN, CDR2 SYGVQD (reference sequence). The CDR3 is 16 amino acids. Uncultured naive and memory CD4+ T cells supplied DNA for deep TCR-beta sequencing. Produced via immunoSEQ multiplex PCR; TCRdb's table is partial and in-frame only. The sample carries about 60,000 clones, roughly 93% recorded once. This clone was seen only a few times.

The origin of this receptor is a human donor in good health. The chain has TRBV10-1 and TRBJ2-5; unclear D gene. The specimen sequenced was naive CD4+ T cells from PBMCs. Subset in this sample: naive CD4+ T cells isolated by negative enrichment. The CDR3 is CASSDRRLPYQETQYF. DNA for the CDR3: TGCGCCAGCAGTGATCGTAGACTCCCGTACCAAGAGACCCAGTACTTC.